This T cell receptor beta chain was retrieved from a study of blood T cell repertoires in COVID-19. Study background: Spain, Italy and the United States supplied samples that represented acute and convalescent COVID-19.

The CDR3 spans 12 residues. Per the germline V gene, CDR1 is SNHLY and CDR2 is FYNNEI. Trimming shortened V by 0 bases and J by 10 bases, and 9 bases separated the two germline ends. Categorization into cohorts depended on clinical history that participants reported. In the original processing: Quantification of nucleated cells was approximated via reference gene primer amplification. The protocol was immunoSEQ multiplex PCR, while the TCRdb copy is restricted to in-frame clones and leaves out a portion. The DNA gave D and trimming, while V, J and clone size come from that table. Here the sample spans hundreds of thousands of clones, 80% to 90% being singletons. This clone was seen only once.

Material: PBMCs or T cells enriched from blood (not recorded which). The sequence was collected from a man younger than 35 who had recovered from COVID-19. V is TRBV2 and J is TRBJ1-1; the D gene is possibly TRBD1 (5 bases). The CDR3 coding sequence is TGTGCCAGCAGTGAAGCGGACATAGTAGCTTTCTTT. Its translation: CASSEADIVAFF.